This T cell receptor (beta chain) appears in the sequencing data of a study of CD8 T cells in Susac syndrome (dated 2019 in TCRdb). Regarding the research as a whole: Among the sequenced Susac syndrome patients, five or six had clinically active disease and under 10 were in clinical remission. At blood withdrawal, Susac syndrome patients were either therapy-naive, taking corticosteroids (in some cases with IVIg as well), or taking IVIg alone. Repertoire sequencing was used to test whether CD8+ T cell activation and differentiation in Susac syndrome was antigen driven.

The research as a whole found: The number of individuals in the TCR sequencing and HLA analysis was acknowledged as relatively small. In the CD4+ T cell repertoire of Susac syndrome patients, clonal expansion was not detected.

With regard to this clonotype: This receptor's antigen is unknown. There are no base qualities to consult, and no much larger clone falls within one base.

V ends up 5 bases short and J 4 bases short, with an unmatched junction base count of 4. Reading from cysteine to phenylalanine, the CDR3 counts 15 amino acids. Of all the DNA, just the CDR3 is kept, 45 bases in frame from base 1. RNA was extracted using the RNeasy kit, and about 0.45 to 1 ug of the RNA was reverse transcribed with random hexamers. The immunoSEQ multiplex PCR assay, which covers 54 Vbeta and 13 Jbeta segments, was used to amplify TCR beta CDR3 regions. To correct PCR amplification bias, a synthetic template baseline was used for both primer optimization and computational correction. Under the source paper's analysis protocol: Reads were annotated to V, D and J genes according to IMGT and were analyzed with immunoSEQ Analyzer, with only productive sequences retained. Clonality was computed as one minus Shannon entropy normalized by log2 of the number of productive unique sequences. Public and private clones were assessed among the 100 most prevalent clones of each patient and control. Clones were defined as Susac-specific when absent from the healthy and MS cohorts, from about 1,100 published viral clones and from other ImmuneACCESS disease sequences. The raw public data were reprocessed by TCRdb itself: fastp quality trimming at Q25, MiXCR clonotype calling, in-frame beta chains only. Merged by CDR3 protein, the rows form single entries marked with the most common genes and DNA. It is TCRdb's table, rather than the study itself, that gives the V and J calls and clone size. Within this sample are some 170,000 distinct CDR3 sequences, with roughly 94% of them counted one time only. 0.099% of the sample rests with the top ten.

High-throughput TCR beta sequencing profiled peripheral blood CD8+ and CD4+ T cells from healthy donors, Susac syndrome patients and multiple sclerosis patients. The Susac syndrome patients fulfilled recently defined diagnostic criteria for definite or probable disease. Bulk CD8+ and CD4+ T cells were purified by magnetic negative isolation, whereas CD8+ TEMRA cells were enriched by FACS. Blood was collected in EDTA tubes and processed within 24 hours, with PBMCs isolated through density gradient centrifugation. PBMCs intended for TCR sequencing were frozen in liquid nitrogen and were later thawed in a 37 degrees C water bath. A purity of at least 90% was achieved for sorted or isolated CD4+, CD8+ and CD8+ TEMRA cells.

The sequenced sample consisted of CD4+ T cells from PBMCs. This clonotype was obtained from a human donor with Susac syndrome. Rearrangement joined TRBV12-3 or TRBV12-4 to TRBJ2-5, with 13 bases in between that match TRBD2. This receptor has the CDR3 CASSTSGGAGETQYF. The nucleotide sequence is TGTGCCAGCAGTACTAGCGGGGGGGCAGGAGAGACCCAGTACTTC.